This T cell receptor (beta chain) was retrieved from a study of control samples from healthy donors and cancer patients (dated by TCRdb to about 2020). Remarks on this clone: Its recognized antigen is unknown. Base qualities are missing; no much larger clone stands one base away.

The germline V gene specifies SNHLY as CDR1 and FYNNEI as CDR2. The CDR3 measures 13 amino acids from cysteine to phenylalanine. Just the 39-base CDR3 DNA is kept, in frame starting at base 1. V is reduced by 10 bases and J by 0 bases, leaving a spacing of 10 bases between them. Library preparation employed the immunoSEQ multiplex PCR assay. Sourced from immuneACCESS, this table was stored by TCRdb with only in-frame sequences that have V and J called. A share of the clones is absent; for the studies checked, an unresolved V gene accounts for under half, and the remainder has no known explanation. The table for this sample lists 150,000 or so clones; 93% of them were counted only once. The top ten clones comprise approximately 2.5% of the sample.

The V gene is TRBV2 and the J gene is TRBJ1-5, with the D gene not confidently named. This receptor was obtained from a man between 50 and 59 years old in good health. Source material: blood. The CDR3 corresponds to CATRGSSNQPQHF. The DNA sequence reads TGTGCCACCCGGGGTAGTAGCAATCAGCCCCAGCATTTT. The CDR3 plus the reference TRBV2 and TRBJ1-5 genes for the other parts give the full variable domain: EPEVTQTPSHQVTQMGQEVILRCVPISNHLYFYWYRQILGQKVEFLVSFYNNEISEKSEIFDDQFSVERPDGSNFTLKIRSTKLEDSAMYFCATRGSSNQPQHFGDGTRLSIL.